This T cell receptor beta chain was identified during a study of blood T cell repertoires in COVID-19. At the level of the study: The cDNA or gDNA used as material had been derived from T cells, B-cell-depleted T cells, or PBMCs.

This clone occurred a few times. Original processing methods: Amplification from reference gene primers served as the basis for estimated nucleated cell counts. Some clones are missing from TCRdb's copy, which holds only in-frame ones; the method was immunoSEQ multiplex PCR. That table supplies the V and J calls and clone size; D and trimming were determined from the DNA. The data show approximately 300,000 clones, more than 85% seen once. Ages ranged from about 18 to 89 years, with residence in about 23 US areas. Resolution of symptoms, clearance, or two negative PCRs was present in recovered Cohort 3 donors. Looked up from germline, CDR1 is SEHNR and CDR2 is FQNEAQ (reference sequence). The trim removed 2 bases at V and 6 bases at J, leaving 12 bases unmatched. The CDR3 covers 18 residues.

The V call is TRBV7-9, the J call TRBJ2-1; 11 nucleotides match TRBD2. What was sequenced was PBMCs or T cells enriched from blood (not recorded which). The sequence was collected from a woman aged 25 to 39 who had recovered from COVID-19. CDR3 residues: CASSLFGSLAGGGNEQFF. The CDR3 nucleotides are TGTGCCAGCAGCTTATTCGGGAGCCTAGCGGGAGGAGGCAATGAGCAGTTCTTC.